Reported below is one T cell receptor (beta chain). Its specificity is unknown. This specimen belongs to a study of molecular identifiers for immune sequencing clone quantification. Listed TCR primers and previously described methods were used for bulk TCR libraries. TCRdb ran MiXCR on the PCR reads and lists one entry per CDR3 protein. The sample includes 250,000 to 400,000 distinct CDR3 sequences, 20% to 25% of them seen just once. Naive CD8 libraries came from around 18,000 to 910,000 sorted cells with 10%, 30% or 50% RNA. Overall study results and limits: Spiked Jurkat TCR RNA originating from one cell could reportedly be identified amid approximately 950,000 naive cells.

The V gene lost 0 bases and the J gene lost 1 base, with 13 bases spanning the gap. This CDR3 comprises 16 residues. Germline CDR1 and CDR2: LGHNA and YSLEER. The sequence derives from a human donor in good health. Some libraries in this study had Jurkat cell RNA spiked in. The chain uses TRBV4-3 and TRBJ2-7; no clear D. The sequenced material came from naive CD8+ T cells from blood, with Jurkat cell RNA spiked in. Subset defined: FACS-sorted CD8+CD4-CCR7+CD45RA+ naive T cells. CDR3 amino acids: CASSQDFGRSSYEQYF. The CDR3 nucleotides are TGCGCCAGCAGCCAAGATTTTGGCAGGAGTTCCTACGAGCAGTACTTC.